The following is a T cell receptor beta chain sequence with its context. Data came from immunoSEQ multiplex PCR; TCRdb stores just in-frame clones and leaves some out. The repertoire holds about 150,000 clones, approximately 80% seen once, with 5% in the top ten. The source of the sample is a study of blood T cell repertoires in COVID-19. At the level of the study: Samples of COVID-19 (acute and convalescent) were obtained from the United States, Italy and Spain. In each case, the material was cDNA or gDNA derived from T cells, B-cell-depleted T cells, or PBMCs.

This CDR3 region has 12 residues. Trimming shortened V by 4 bases and J by 8 bases, and 10 bases separated the two germline ends. Germline CDR1 and CDR2: SGHRS and YFSETQ. The chain couples TRBV5-1 to TRBJ2-1; D may be TRBD1 (5 bases). The specimen was peripheral blood. This receptor was obtained from a woman in her fifties or sixties with acute or convalescent COVID-19. As DNA, the CDR3 is TGCGCCAGCAGCCCCCCGACAGATGAGCAGTTCTTC. Translating gives CASSPPTDEQFF.